The rows below give T cell receptor beta chains drawn from one sample of a study of response to subunit inactivated influenza vaccine. TCRdb processed the RT-PCR reads anew with MiXCR; each CDR3 protein has one entry. The profile shows hundreds of thousands of distinct CDR3 sequences, about 25% of them singletons. This sample comprised CD4+ T cells sorted from PBMCs, obtained approximately 5 days after vaccination. Receptors originate from a man aged 50-59 years who received an inactivated influenza vaccine. CDR3s include the opening cysteine and the closing phenylalanine or tryptophan. Fields, in order: CDR3 protein, J gene, V gene, D gene, clone size, CDR3 length. The D gene is left open where the match is weak. Clone size is shown for a subset of rows, as once, few, many or a class of expanded clone.

CDR3 protein: CASSLVRGLTGANVLTF
J gene: TRBJ2-6
V gene: TRBV7-2
D gene: TRBD1
clone size: -
CDR3 length: 17

CDR3 protein: CASRMGSYEQYF
J gene: TRBJ2-7
V gene: TRBV12-3/TRBV12-4
D gene: -
clone size: -
CDR3 length: 12

CDR3 protein: CSALDSFTDTQYF
J gene: TRBJ2-3
V gene: TRBV20-1
D gene: -
clone size: -
CDR3 length: 13

CDR3 protein: CASSKPTSGSTEQFF
J gene: TRBJ2-1
V gene: TRBV12-3/TRBV12-4
D gene: TRBD2
clone size: -
CDR3 length: 15

CDR3 protein: CATSARLAGSYEQYF
J gene: TRBJ2-7
V gene: TRBV15
D gene: TRBD2
clone size: few
CDR3 length: 15

CDR3 protein: CASTPPGRRYNEQFF
J gene: TRBJ2-1
V gene: TRBV6-1
D gene: -
clone size: few
CDR3 length: 15

CDR3 protein: CASSETTYNEQFF
J gene: TRBJ2-1
V gene: TRBV6-1
D gene: -
clone size: -
CDR3 length: 13

CDR3 protein: CASSQAATNEKLFF
J gene: TRBJ1-4
V gene: TRBV5-1
D gene: -
clone size: -
CDR3 length: 14

CDR3 protein: CSAATDAYPTYNEQFF
J gene: TRBJ2-1
V gene: TRBV29-1
D gene: -
clone size: few
CDR3 length: 16

CDR3 protein: CSAGGDMAGSYEQYF
J gene: TRBJ2-7
V gene: TRBV20-1
D gene: -
clone size: -
CDR3 length: 15

CDR3 protein: CASRPGTQETQYF
J gene: TRBJ2-5
V gene: TRBV10-3
D gene: -
clone size: -
CDR3 length: 13

CDR3 protein: CASSLGGTLSSYEQYF
J gene: TRBJ2-7
V gene: TRBV5-4
D gene: -
clone size: -
CDR3 length: 16

CDR3 protein: CASTRTGPSIEQYF
J gene: TRBJ2-7
V gene: TRBV12-3/TRBV12-4
D gene: TRBD1
clone size: few
CDR3 length: 14

CDR3 protein: CASSTLNRDSWRAFF
J gene: TRBJ1-1
V gene: TRBV7-9
D gene: TRBD1
clone size: few
CDR3 length: 15

CDR3 protein: CASSSASFQGRQPQHF
J gene: TRBJ1-5
V gene: TRBV28
D gene: -
clone size: -
CDR3 length: 16

CDR3 protein: CASRKASFTDTQYF
J gene: TRBJ2-3
V gene: TRBV5-1
D gene: -
clone size: -
CDR3 length: 14

CDR3 protein: CASSSTHQETQYF
J gene: TRBJ2-5
V gene: TRBV19
D gene: -
clone size: few
CDR3 length: 13

CDR3 protein: CASSEAPPRDRNEQFF
J gene: TRBJ2-1
V gene: TRBV25-1
D gene: TRBD1
clone size: few
CDR3 length: 16

CDR3 protein: CSADQRARTDTQYF
J gene: TRBJ2-3
V gene: TRBV20-1
D gene: -
clone size: few
CDR3 length: 14

CDR3 protein: CSARGFGLADYYEQYF
J gene: TRBJ2-7
V gene: TRBV20-1
D gene: TRBD2
clone size: -
CDR3 length: 16

CDR3 protein: CASSPRGRSFEGDTQYF
J gene: TRBJ2-3
V gene: TRBV12-3/TRBV12-4
D gene: -
clone size: few
CDR3 length: 17

CDR3 protein: CASSSRQGLQSYEQYF
J gene: TRBJ2-7
V gene: TRBV6-2/TRBV6-3
D gene: TRBD1
clone size: -
CDR3 length: 16

CDR3 protein: CASSLGFYDYEQYF
J gene: TRBJ2-7
V gene: TRBV11-2
D gene: -
clone size: few
CDR3 length: 14

CDR3 protein: CASRSDEDAQYF
J gene: TRBJ2-4
V gene: TRBV28
D gene: -
clone size: -
CDR3 length: 12

CDR3 protein: CATSDPGQAFTGELFF
J gene: TRBJ2-2
V gene: TRBV24-1
D gene: TRBD1
clone size: -
CDR3 length: 16

CDR3 protein: CASSLASRSAYNEQFF
J gene: TRBJ2-1
V gene: TRBV5-1
D gene: -
clone size: few
CDR3 length: 16

CDR3 protein: CASSRMGGRKYEQYF
J gene: TRBJ2-7
V gene: TRBV4-1
D gene: -
clone size: few
CDR3 length: 15